These 32 T cell receptor beta chains were sequenced from one sample in a study of blood T cell repertoires in COVID-19 (TCRdb year 2020). Library generation was performed with the immunoSEQ multiplex PCR assay. TCRdb carries this immuneACCESS record with in-frame sequences only. Its versions omit some clonotypes, under half of them owing to an unresolved V gene in the studies checked, with the rest unexplained. Across this sample there are approximately 68,000 clones, with just over 85% seen only once. The ten most abundant clones make up roughly 10% of the sample. Material: peripheral blood. The origin of the receptors is a man in his 70s with active or convalescent COVID-19.

The rearrangement links TRBV28 to TRBJ2-5; possible D gene TRBD2, 6 bases. Per the germline V gene, CDR1 is MDHEN and CDR2 is SYDVKM. V was clipped by 8 bases and J by 4 bases, with 17 bases between them. This CDR3 spans 14 amino acids. In DNA, the CDR3 is TGTGCCAGCTCCTTGGGGGGAGTGGGAGAGACCCAGTACTTC. It encodes CASSLGGVGETQYF.

The V and J genes are TRBV5-1 and TRBJ2-7, with TRBD1 matching 7 bases. Germline V gene sequence: CDR1 SGHRS, CDR2 YFSETQ. CDR3 length: 15 residues. After removal of 4 bases from V and 0 bases from J, the junction contained 7 bases not matched to a gene. The CDR3 region is CASSAGQEVSYEQYF. Written as DNA, the CDR3 is TGCGCCAGCAGCGCCGGACAGGAGGTCTCCTACGAGCAGTACTTC.

J is TRBJ1-5 and V is TRBV7-2; 10 nucleotides match TRBD1. The V gene's germline CDR1 is SGHTA and CDR2 FQGNSA. The J segment lost 2 bases and the V segment lost 2 bases, leaving 12 bases of the junction unmatched. The CDR3 extends over 19 amino acids. This CDR3 is CASSLRQGQGVGGNQPQHF. DNA of the CDR3: TGTGCCAGCAGCTTACGGCAAGGACAGGGGGTTGGGGGCAATCAGCCCCAGCATTTT.

The chain couples TRBV6-2 or TRBV6-3 to TRBJ2-3; 10 bases line up with TRBD2. V gave up 5 bases and J gave up 5 bases; unmatched junction bases: 13. Germline V gene data show CDR1 as MNHEY and CDR2 as SVGEGT. This CDR3 has 17 residues. The CDR3 DNA is TGTGCCAGCAGTGATGGGGGGCTAGCGGGAGTTGGAGATACGCAGTATTTT. It encodes CASSDGGLAGVGDTQYF.

V is TRBV15 and J is TRBJ1-3; 8 nucleotides agree with TRBD1. CDR1 LNHNV and CDR2 YYDKDF come from the germline V gene (reference sequence). The CDR3 has 15 amino acids. V was clipped by 5 bases and J by 3 bases; unmatched bases: 6. Here the CDR3 reads CATSLLTGGGNTIYF. The DNA for the CDR3 is TGTGCCACCAGCTTACTAACAGGGGGTGGAAACACCATATATTTT.

CDR3 in amino acids: CASSVGVSGRIAGELFF. The DNA of the CDR3 is TGTGCCAGCAGCGTAGGGGTTAGCGGGAGAATTGCCGGGGAGCTGTTTTTT. The chain uses TRBV9 and TRBJ2-2; 9 bases align to TRBD2. The germline gives CDR1 SGDLS, CDR2 YYNGEE. The CDR3 totals 17 residues. The ends lost 0 bases at V and 6 bases at J; junction bases unmatched: 9.

The rearrangement joins TRBV27 to TRBJ1-6, with 11 bases lining up with TRBD1. The CDR3 has 14 amino acids. CDR1 MNHEY and CDR2 SMNVEV come from the germline V gene (reference sequence). J lost 7 bases, V lost 6 bases, and 2 bases had no gene match. CDR3 sequence (DNA): TGTGCCAGCAGAAGGACAGGGGGCAATTCACCCCTCCACTTT. This gives the protein CASRRTGGNSPLHF.

The genes are TRBV5-5 and TRBJ2-2, with 7 bases identical to TRBD2. Trimming took 0 bases from V and 10 from J; bases not matched to a gene: 6. The length of the CDR3 is 14 residues. Germline V gene data show CDR1 as SGHKS and CDR2 as YYEKEE (reference sequence). CDR3 loop: CASSLGRTSEELFF. For the CDR3, the DNA is TGTGCCAGCAGCTTGGGAAGGACTAGTGAGGAGCTGTTTTTT.

This chain uses TRBV5-1 with TRBJ2-1; TRBD1 aligns across 7 bases. Losses at the gene ends were 6 bases for V and 6 bases for J; bases not matched to a gene: 12. Germline-derived CDR1 and CDR2 are SGHRS and YFSETQ. The CDR3 extends over 15 amino acids. CDR3 DNA: TGCGCCAGCACCGTCATGGGACAGAGGACCAATGAGCAGTTCTTC. Translating gives CASTVMGQRTNEQFF.

This chain links TRBV2 with TRBJ2-1; the D gene is possibly TRBD2 (6 bases). This CDR3 comprises 10 residues. Trimming removed 8 bases from V and 7 bases from J, with 6 bases in between. Germline CDR1 SNHLY, CDR2 FYNNEI. DNA of the CDR3: TGTGCCAGCGGGAGGAATGAGCAGTTCTTC. Amino acid sequence: CASGRNEQFF.

The table lists this clone with a count of one. The chain links TRBV2 to TRBJ1-5; 8 nucleotides agree with TRBD1. The CDR3 contains 16 residues. V dropped 6 bases and J dropped 1; count of bases not matched to a gene: 8. The V gene's germline CDR1 is SNHLY and CDR2 FYNNEI. The CDR3 nucleotides read TGTGCCAGCAGCCTTGACAGGGGTCTGAGCAATCAGCCCCAGCATTTT. It yields the protein CASSLDRGLSNQPQHF.

This clone has more than one count but fewer than ten. The rearrangement joins TRBV28 to TRBJ1-1, with D maybe TRBD1 (5 bases). V was shortened by 8 bases and J by 3 bases, with 13 bases between the two germline ends. Germline V CDR1 and CDR2: MDHEN, SYDVKM. The CDR3 length is 13 residues. As DNA, the CDR3 is TGTGCCAGCCGCAGGGCGGATTACACTGAAGCTTTCTTT. Translation: CASRRADYTEAFF.

This chain links TRBV9 with TRBJ1-4, with D possibly matching TRBD1 (6 bases). CDR1 SGDLS and CDR2 YYNGEE come from the germline V gene. CDR3 length equals 16 residues. V was cut by 5 bases and J by 0 bases, with 14 bases left in between. CDR3 DNA: TGTGCCAGCAGTCCCCCGGGACAAGCAACTAATGAAAAACTGTTTTTT. This sequence encodes CASSPPGQATNEKLFF.

The chain employs TRBV6-1 and TRBJ1-4, with 8 bases fitting TRBD1. J was trimmed by 6 bases and V by 3 bases; bases with no gene match: 6. Per germline, CDR1 MNHNS and CDR2 SASEGT. The CDR3 totals 15 residues. The CDR3 sequence: CASSEGTGLDEKLFF. CDR3 nucleotides: TGTGCCAGCAGTGAGGGGACAGGTCTGGATGAAAAACTGTTTTTT.

J is TRBJ2-1 and V is TRBV5-1, with a weak D call TRBD2 (5 bases). The length of the CDR3 is 16 residues. Germline CDR1 SGHRS, CDR2 YFSETQ. V dropped 4 bases and J dropped 2 bases, with 16 bases sitting between them. The DNA for the CDR3 is TGCGCCAGCAGCCCCCGCACTAGTTTAACCTACAATGAGCAGTTCTTC. Translation: CASSPRTSLTYNEQFF.

The rearrangement links TRBV7-2 to TRBJ2-1, with TRBD2 matching over 9 bases. CDR1 is SGHTA, CDR2 FQGNSA, per germline. This CDR3 region has 16 residues. The V gene end was trimmed by 2 bases and the J gene end by 6 bases; junction bases not matched to a gene: 8. The CDR3 loop is CASSLWAAGGVNEQFF. DNA of the CDR3: TGTGCCAGCAGCTTATGGGCGGCGGGAGGGGTCAATGAGCAGTTCTTC.

This sequence joins TRBV5-4 and TRBJ2-7; the match to TRBD1 covers 11 bases. With 3 bases clipped from V and 3 bases from J, the junction kept 5 bases outside the gene matches. The germline CDR1 and CDR2 sequences are SGHNT and YYREEE (reference sequence). The CDR3 extends over 15 amino acids. Here the CDR3 DNA reads TGTGCCAGCAGCTCCGGGACAGGGGGAAACTACGAGCAGTACTTC. Amino acid sequence: CASSSGTGGNYEQYF.

This clone has more than one count but fewer than ten. The chain uses TRBV7-2 and TRBJ1-5, with 11 nucleotides matching TRBD1. CDR3 length: 15 amino acids. Germline values: CDR1 SGHTA, CDR2 FQGNSA. With V trimmed by 5 bases and J by 7 bases, 7 bases remained unmatched. The CDR3 coding sequence is TGTGCCAGCAGCCCCGGGACAGGGGGACAGCAGCCCCAGCATTTT. Its protein is CASSPGTGGQQPQHF. Combining the CDR3 with reference TRBV7-2 and TRBJ1-5 gives the whole variable domain GAGVSQSPSNKVTEKGKDVELRCDPISGHTALYWYRQSLGQGLEFLIYFQGNSAPDKSGLPSDRFSAERTGGSVSTLTIQRTQQEDSAVYLCASSPGTGGQQPQHFGDGTRLSIL.

J is TRBJ1-4 and V is TRBV18; 7 bases match TRBD1. Germline V CDR1 and CDR2: KGHSH, LQKENI. The CDR3 runs 15 residues. J lost 5 bases, V lost 5 bases, and 8 bases had no gene match. CDR3 DNA: TGTGCCAGCTCAGTCGGGACAGATCTCAATGAAAAACTGTTTTTT. It codes for CASSVGTDLNEKLFF.

The rearrangement links TRBV5-4 to TRBJ2-3; 12 positions match TRBD2. The CDR3 is 16 amino acids. CDR1 is SGHNT and CDR2 is YYREEE in the germline V gene (reference sequence). J gave up 0 bases and V 1 base, and 0 bases lay outside the gene matches. CDR3 residues: CASSLLAGGSTDTQYF. CDR3 bases: TGTGCCAGCAGCTTGCTAGCGGGGGGGAGCACAGATACGCAGTATTTT.

The chain combines TRBV19 with TRBJ2-7, with 12 bases aligning to TRBD2. This CDR3 has 16 residues. V was pared by 3 bases and J by 2 bases, with 5 bases of the junction left unmatched. CDR1 LNHDA and CDR2 SQIVND come from the germline V gene (reference sequence). As DNA, the CDR3 is TGTGCCAGTAGTATCCGGACTAGCGGGGCCACCTACGAGCAGTACTTC. As protein: CASSIRTSGATYEQYF.

The CDR3 nucleotides are TGTGCCAGCAGTTTGACTAGCGGGAGCGATGAGCAGTTCTTC. It translates to CASSLTSGSDEQFF. The rearrangement links TRBV28 to TRBJ2-1; 12 bases match TRBD2. The CDR3 has 14 residues. V gave up 3 bases and J gave up 8 bases; unmatched junction bases: 2. The germline V gene has CDR1 MDHEN and CDR2 SYDVKM.

The rearrangement links TRBV7-9 to TRBJ2-2; 7 bases match TRBD2. This CDR3 is built from 17 residues. From germline, CDR1 is SEHNR and CDR2 FQNEAQ (reference sequence). Trimming removed 3 bases from V and 7 bases from J; junction bases left unmatched: 14. CDR3 amino acids: CASSFTRVSGLGGELFF. The CDR3 DNA reads as TGTGCCAGCAGCTTCACCCGAGTTAGCGGGCTAGGCGGGGAGCTGTTTTTT.

V is TRBV18 and J is TRBJ2-1; D may be TRBD1 (5 bases). With 8 bases removed from V and 6 bases from J, the gap between germline ends came to 14 bases. This CDR3 contains 13 residues. Germline loops: CDR1 KGHSH, CDR2 LQKENI. CDR3 in amino acids: CASTIRVSNEQFF. CDR3 nucleotide sequence: TGTGCCAGCACCATCAGGGTCTCCAATGAGCAGTTCTTC.

CDR3 coding DNA: TGTGCCAGCAGCTCCCCCTGGTTGGGGGGGTATTCCGAGCAGTACTTC. This translates into CASSSPWLGGYSEQYF. The chain is built from TRBV28 and TRBJ2-7, with TRBD2 matching 7 bases. The CDR3 totals 16 residues. Germline CDR1 and CDR2: MDHEN and SYDVKM. Germline trimming cut 6 bases from V and 6 bases from J; bases unmatched to any gene: 17.

V usage is TRBV6-5 and J usage is TRBJ2-2; D may be TRBD2 (6 bases). Trimming shortened V by 2 bases and J by 6 bases, and 16 bases separated the two germline ends. This CDR3 region has 16 residues. In germline, CDR1 is MNHEY, CDR2 SVGAGI. This CDR3 reads CASSYRLAGRAGELFF. CDR3 in DNA: TGTGCCAGCAGTTACCGGCTGGCGGGGCGGGCCGGGGAGCTGTTTTTT.

This chain joins TRBV28 and TRBJ2-7; possible D gene TRBD1, 7 bases. CDR3 length: 20 amino acids. Trimming shortened V by 2 bases and J by 2 bases, and 28 bases separated the two germline ends. Germline V gives CDR1 MDHEN, CDR2 SYDVKM. CDR3 sequence reads: CASSLVEGAPSELLTYEQYF. Written as DNA, the CDR3 is TGTGCCAGCAGTTTAGTGGAGGGGGCGCCGTCTGAACTTCTTACCTACGAGCAGTACTTC. Full variable domain (missing parts from reference TRBV28 and TRBJ2-7): DVKVTQSSRYLVKRTGEKVFLECVQDMDHENMFWYRQDPGLGLRLIYFSYDVKMKEKGDIPEGYSVSREKKERFSLILESASTNQTSMYLCASSLVEGAPSELLTYEQYFGPGTRLTVT.

This chain connects TRBV7-2 to TRBJ2-7; a possible D gene is TRBD1 (6 bases). Per germline, CDR1 SGHTA and CDR2 FQGNSA. V dropped 5 bases and J dropped 3 bases, with 17 bases sitting between them. The CDR3 consists of 15 residues. CDR3 nucleotides: TGTGCCAGCAGCGGTCGGACAGCGACCAACTACGAGCAGTACTTC. Its translation: CASSGRTATNYEQYF.

This sequence joins TRBV5-1 and TRBJ2-1; no firm D call. With 3 bases removed from V and 4 bases from J, the gap between germline ends came to 14 bases. The CDR3 has 15 residues. Germline CDR1 and CDR2: SGHRS and YFSETQ. DNA of the CDR3: TGCGCCAGCAGCTCAAGGCCTAGTCAATACAATGAGCAGTTCTTC. Protein sequence: CASSSRPSQYNEQFF.

The chain combines TRBV9 with TRBJ1-2; the D gene is possibly TRBD1 (5 bases). There are 13 residues in the CDR3. V was clipped by 4 bases and J by 4 bases, with 11 bases between them. Germline assignment: CDR1 SGDLS and CDR2 YYNGEE. The chain's CDR3 is CASSTQGSYGYTF. DNA of the CDR3: TGTGCCAGCAGCACGCAGGGTAGCTATGGCTACACCTTC.

In DNA form, the CDR3 reads TGTGCCAGCAGTCCGACGCCGACAGCCTTAAGCAATCAGCCCCAGCATTTT. Amino acid sequence: CASSPTPTALSNQPQHF. The chain carries TRBV6-6 and TRBJ1-5, with a tentative D call TRBD1 (5 bases). The CDR3 is made up of 17 amino acids. Germline CDR1 is MNHNY and CDR2 is SVGAGI (reference sequence). The V end was cut by 5 bases, the J end by 1 base, with 18 bases between.

The rearrangement links TRBV18 to TRBJ2-1, with 7 positions matching TRBD1. The V segment lost 5 bases and the J segment 8 bases; nucleotides outside the gene matches: 9. The CDR3 runs 14 residues. Germline V gene sequence: CDR1 KGHSH, CDR2 LQKENI. CDR3 in DNA: TGTGCCAGCTCATCCCGACAGGGTAGAGATGAGCAGTTCTTC. Its translation is CASSSRQGRDEQFF.